This TCR beta chain was recorded in a study of shared clonotypes between healthy human individuals. Germline lookup yields CDR1 SGHDN and CDR2 FVKESK. The CDR3 covers 13 residues. V was trimmed by 2 bases and J by 4 bases, leaving 8 bases between them. Sequencing used immunoSEQ multiplex PCR; TCRdb keeps in-frame clones, though not all of them. The sample lists nearly 750,000 clones; around 70% were seen once. The TCR originated in a young woman in good health. The chain has TRBV14 and TRBJ2-5; D is uncertain. Sequencing was carried out using memory CD4+ T cells sorted from blood. Subset defined: CD45RA-negative fraction. CDR3 sequence reads: CASSQRIGETQYF. DNA for the CDR3: TGTGCCAGCAGCCAAAGGATTGGAGAGACCCAGTACTTC.